The count of the clone carrying this T cell receptor beta chain is one. Germline V gene data show CDR1 as MGHRA and CDR2 as YSYEKL. Germline trimming cut 2 bases from V and 0 bases from J; bases unmatched to any gene: 4. The CDR3 has 15 amino acids. This sample is drawn from a study of blood T cell repertoires in COVID-19. Study details: Whether acute or convalescent, the COVID-19 samples came from the United States, Italy and Spain. PBMCs, B-cell-depleted T cells, or T cells were the source of the cDNA or gDNA that made up the material.

TCRdb keeps only in-frame clones here, not all; method: immunoSEQ multiplex PCR. The top ten hold 4% of the sample, which has 200,000 to 250,000 clones, 70% to 90% seen once. The rearrangement links TRBV4-1 to TRBJ2-7, with 7 bases fitting TRBD1. The sequence derives from a man between 45 and 60 years old with acute or convalescent COVID-19. Sequenced input: peripheral blood. CDR3 region: CASSQQDRASYEQYF. The DNA of the CDR3 is TGCGCCAGCAGCCAACAAGACAGGGCCTCCTACGAGCAGTACTTC.